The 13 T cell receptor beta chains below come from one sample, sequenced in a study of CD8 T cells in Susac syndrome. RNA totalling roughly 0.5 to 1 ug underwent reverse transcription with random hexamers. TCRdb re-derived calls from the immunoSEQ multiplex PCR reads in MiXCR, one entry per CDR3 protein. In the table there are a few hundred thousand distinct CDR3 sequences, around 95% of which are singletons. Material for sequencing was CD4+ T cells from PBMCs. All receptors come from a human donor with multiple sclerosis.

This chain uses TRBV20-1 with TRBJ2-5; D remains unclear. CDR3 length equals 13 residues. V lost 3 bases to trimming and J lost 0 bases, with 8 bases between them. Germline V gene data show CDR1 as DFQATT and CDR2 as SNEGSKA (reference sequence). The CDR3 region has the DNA TGCAGTGCTAGCCAAGGGTACCAAGAGACCCAGTACTTC. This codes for CSASQGYQETQYF.

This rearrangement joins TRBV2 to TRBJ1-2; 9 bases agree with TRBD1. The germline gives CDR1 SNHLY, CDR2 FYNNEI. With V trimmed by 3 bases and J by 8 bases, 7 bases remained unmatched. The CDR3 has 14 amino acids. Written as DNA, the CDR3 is TGTGCCAGCAGTGACCTGATGACAGGGGGAGGCTACACCTTC. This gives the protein CASSDLMTGGGYTF.

Written as DNA, the CDR3 is TGCAGTGCCTCGAGGGACGGCCTCGAAACAAACTATGGCTACACCTTC. Translating gives CSASRDGLETNYGYTF. The V call is TRBV20-1, the J call TRBJ1-2, with D possibly TRBD1 on 5 matching bases. V gave up 6 bases and J gave up 2 bases, with 22 bases separating them. CDR1 and CDR2 (germline): DFQATT, SNEGSKA (reference sequence). There are 16 residues in the CDR3.

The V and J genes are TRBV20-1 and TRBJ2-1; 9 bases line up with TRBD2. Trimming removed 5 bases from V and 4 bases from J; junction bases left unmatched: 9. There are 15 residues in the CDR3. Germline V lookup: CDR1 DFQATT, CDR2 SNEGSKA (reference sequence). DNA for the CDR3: TGCAGTGCTCCCCACAGGCTAGCGGGGTACAATGAGCAGTTCTTC. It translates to CSAPHRLAGYNEQFF.

The CDR3 nucleotides read TGTGCCAGCACCCGCCGGGACAGAGACCGAGATACGCAGTATTTT. Residues: CASTRRDRDRDTQYF. The V gene is TRBV7-6, the J gene TRBJ2-3, with 7 bases that match TRBD1. After removal of 7 bases from V and 5 bases from J, the junction contained 12 bases not matched to a gene. Germline-derived CDR1 and CDR2 are SGHVS and FNYEAQ. The CDR3 sequence is 15 residues long.

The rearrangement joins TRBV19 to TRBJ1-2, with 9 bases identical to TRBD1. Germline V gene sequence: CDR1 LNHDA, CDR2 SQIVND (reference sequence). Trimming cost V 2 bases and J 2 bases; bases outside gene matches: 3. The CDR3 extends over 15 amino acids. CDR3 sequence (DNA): TGTGCCAGTAGTATATCCGGGACAGGGAACTATGGCTACACCTTC. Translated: CASSISGTGNYGYTF.

The CDR3 region has the DNA TGCAGCGTTTACAGGGAAGGGGGCTACACCTTC. Translated, it gives CSVYREGGYTF. V gene TRBV29-1 combines with J gene TRBJ1-2, with D possibly matching TRBD1 (6 bases). CDR1 and CDR2 from the germline V gene are SQVTM and ANQGSEA. Trimming pared 5 bases from V and 8 bases from J, leaving 12 bases between. This CDR3 contains 11 residues.

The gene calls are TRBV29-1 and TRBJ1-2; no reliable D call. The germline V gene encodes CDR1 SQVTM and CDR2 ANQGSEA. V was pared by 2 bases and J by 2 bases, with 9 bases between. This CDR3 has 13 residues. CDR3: CSVERVSNYGYTF. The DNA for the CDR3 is TGCAGCGTTGAACGGGTCTCCAACTATGGCTACACCTTC.

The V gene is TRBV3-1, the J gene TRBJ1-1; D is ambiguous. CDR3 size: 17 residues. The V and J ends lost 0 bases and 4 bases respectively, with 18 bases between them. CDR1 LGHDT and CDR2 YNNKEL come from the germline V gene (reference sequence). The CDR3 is CASSQDYRGRKVTEAFF. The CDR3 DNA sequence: TGTGCCAGCAGCCAAGATTATAGAGGACGCAAGGTCACTGAAGCTTTCTTT.

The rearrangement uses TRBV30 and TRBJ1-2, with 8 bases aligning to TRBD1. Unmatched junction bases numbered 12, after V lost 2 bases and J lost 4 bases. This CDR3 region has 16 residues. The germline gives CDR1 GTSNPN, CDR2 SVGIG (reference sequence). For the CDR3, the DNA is TGTGCCTGGAGTCGGGACAGGCCCAGGTTGGGCTATGGCTACACCTTC. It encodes CAWSRDRPRLGYGYTF.

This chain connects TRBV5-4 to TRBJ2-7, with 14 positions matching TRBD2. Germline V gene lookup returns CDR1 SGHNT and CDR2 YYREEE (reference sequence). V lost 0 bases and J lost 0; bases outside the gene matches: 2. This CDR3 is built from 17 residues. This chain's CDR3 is CASSLGLAGGSSYEQYF. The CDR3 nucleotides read TGTGCCAGCAGCTTGGGACTAGCGGGGGGGAGCTCCTACGAGCAGTACTTC.

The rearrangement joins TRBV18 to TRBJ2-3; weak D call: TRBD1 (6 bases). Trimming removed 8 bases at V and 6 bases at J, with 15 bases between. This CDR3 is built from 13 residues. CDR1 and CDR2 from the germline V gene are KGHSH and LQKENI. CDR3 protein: CASDQGGTDTQYF. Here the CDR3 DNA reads TGTGCCAGCGACCAAGGGGGTACGGATACGCAGTATTTT.

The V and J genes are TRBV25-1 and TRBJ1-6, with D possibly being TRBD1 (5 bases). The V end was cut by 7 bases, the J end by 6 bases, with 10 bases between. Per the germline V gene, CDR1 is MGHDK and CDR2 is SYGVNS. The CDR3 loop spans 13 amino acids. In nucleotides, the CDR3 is TGTGCCAGCAAGGGGCAGCCTAATTCACCCCTCCACTTT. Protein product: CASKGQPNSPLHF.